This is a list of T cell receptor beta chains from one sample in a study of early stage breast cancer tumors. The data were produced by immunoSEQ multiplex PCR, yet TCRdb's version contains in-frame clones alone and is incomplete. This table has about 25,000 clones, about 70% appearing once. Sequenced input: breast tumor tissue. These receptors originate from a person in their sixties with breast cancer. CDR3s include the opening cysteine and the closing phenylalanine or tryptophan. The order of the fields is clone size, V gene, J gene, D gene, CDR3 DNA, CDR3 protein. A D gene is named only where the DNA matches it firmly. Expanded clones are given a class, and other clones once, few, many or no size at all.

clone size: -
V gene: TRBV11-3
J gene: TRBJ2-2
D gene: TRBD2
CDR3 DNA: TGTGCCAGCAGTTCTGCGGGAGAAGCCCGGGAGCTGTTTTTT
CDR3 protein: CASSSAGEARELFF

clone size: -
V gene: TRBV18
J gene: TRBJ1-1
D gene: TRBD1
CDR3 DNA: TGTGCCAGCTCACCAAACCCGACAGGGGCAAACACTGAAGCTTTCTTT
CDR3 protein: CASSPNPTGANTEAFF

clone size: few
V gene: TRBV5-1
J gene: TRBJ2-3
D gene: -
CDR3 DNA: TGCGCCAGCAGCTTGCGTCGGCAGGGGCCAGATACGCAGTATTTT
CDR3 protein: CASSLRRQGPDTQYF

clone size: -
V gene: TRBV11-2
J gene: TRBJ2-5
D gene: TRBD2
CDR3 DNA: TGTGCCAGCAGCTTAGGAGCGGGAGGGGAGACCCAGTACTTC
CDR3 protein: CASSLGAGGETQYF

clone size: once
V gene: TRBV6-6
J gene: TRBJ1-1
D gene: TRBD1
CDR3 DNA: TGTGCCAGCAGTACCGGGACAGGGGCCTCTGAAGCTTTCTTT
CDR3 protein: CASSTGTGASEAFF

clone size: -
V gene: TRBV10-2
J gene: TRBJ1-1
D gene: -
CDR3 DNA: TGCGCCAGCAGTGGACATACGTTGGAAGCTTTCTTT
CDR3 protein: CASSGHTLEAFF

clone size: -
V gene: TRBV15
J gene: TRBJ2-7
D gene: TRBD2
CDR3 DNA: TGTGCCACCAGCAGGGAACCGGGACTAGCGCTTGACTCCTACGAGCAGTACTTC
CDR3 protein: CATSREPGLALDSYEQYF

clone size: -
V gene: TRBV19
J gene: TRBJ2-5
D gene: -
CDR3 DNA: TGTGCCACCTGGGGGGAAGAGACCCAGTACTTC
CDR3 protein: CATWGEETQYF

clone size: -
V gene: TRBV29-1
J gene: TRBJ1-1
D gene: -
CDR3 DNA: TGCAGCGTCGGAGCAGGGGTGGGTGAAGCTTTCTTT
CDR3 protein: CSVGAGVGEAFF

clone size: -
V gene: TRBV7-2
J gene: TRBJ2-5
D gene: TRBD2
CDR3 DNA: TGTGCCAGCAGCTTACTAGCGGGAGGTATAGAGACCCAGTACTTC
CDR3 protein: CASSLLAGGIETQYF

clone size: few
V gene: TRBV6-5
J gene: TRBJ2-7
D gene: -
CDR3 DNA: TGTGCCAGCAGTTACCACAGGACCTACGAGCAGTACTTC
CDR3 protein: CASSYHRTYEQYF

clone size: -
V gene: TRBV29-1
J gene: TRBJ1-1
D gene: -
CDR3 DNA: TGCAGCGTTGGCCAACTTGGCACTGAAGCTTTCTTT
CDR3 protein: CSVGQLGTEAFF

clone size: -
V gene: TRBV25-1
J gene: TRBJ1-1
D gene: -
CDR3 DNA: TGTGCCAGCAGTGCTACCCCTGGGACAATTTTAGTTGAAGCTTTCTTT
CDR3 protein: CASSATPGTILVEAFF

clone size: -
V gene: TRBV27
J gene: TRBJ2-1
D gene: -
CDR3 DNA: TGTGCCAGCAGTTTAATTTCGGTCGGTGAGCAGTTCTTC
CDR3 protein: CASSLISVGEQFF

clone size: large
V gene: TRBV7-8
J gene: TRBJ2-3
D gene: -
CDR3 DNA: TGTGCCAGCAGCCCCACAGTATCGAGCACAGATACGCAGTATTTT
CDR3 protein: CASSPTVSSTDTQYF

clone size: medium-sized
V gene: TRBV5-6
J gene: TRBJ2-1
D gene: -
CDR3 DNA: TGTGCCAGCAGCTGGCAGGGGTCCATGGTTCTGGATGAGCAGTTCTTC
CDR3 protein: CASSWQGSMVLDEQFF

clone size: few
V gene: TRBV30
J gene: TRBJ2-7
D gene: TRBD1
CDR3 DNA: TGTGCCTGGAGGGGACAGGGGGGGTCTCGGGAGCAGTACTTC
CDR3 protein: CAWRGQGGSREQYF

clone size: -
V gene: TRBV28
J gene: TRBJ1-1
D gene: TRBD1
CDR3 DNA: TGTGCCAGCAGGCCCCCCCCCGGGACAGGCAGATTTATGAACACTGAAGCTTTCTTT
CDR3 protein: CASRPPPGTGRFMNTEAFF